This passage covers 8 T cell receptor beta chains from one sample sequenced in a study of CD8 T cells in ankylosing spondylitis. General study points: A motif in TCR beta, a set of several highly homologous variants, appeared characteristic of ankylosing spondylitis blood.

TCRdb analysed the 5' RACE reads with MiXCR anew, one entry per CDR3 protein. The repertoire includes approximately 540,000 distinct CDR3 sequences, approximately 11% of them detected once, and under 7.5% sits in the top ten. Antigen specificity for these receptors is unknown. Material: blood, either unsorted or a sorted T cell fraction (not recorded which). These receptors were obtained from a male donor with ankylosing spondylitis.

This clonotype turned up a few times. This chain links TRBV27 with TRBJ2-1; 7 bases line up with TRBD2. The V segment lost 2 bases and the J segment 14 bases; nucleotides outside the gene matches: 9. CDR3 length: 13 amino acids. The V gene's germline CDR1 is MNHEY and CDR2 SMNVEV (reference sequence). CDR3 region: CASSLSGSGGEFF. The CDR3 DNA sequence: TGTGCCAGCAGTTTAAGCGGCTCGGGAGGTGAGTTCTTC.

The genes are TRBV6-2 or TRBV6-3 and TRBJ2-7; 11 bases align to TRBD2. Germline values: CDR1 MNHEY, CDR2 SVGEGT. The CDR3 extends over 16 amino acids. Germline trimming cut 3 bases from V and 0 bases from J; bases unmatched to any gene: 4. Written as DNA, the CDR3 is TGTGCCAGCAGTTATCTAGCGGGAGGAAGCTCCTACGAGCAGTACGTC. It yields the protein CASSYLAGGSSYEQYV.

This clonotype was found many times. The rearrangement joins TRBV12-3 or TRBV12-4 to TRBJ2-1; perhaps TRBD1 as D (7 bases). Trimming stripped 7 bases from V and 8 bases from J, with 21 bases between. CDR3 length equals 15 residues. CDR3 bases: TGTGCCAGCACCTGGGGGACAGCGGGTTACGATGAGCAGTTCTTC. Its protein product is CASTWGTAGYDEQFF.

As DNA, the CDR3 is TGTGCCAGCAGCCCGTCAGCGGGAGCGGGAGATACGCAGTATTTT. Protein: CASSPSAGAGDTQYF. The chain couples TRBV7-2 to TRBJ2-3; 8 bases map to TRBD2. Germline CDR1 reads SGHTA; CDR2 reads FQGNSA. The CDR3 runs to 15 residues. After removal of 5 bases from V and 5 bases from J, the junction contained 9 bases not matched to a gene.

V and J are TRBV7-9 and TRBJ2-1; D possibly uses TRBD1 or TRBD2 (6 bases each). CDR3 length: 12 amino acids. Germline V lookup: CDR1 SEHNR, CDR2 FQNEAQ (reference sequence). The CDR3 reads CAVRRGQNEQFF. In DNA form, the CDR3 reads TGTGCAGTGAGGAGGGGACAAAATGAGCAGTTCTTC.

The sample holds many counts of this clonotype. The gene calls are TRBV5-6 and TRBJ2-7; unclear D gene. Germline V gene data show CDR1 as SGHDT and CDR2 as YYEEEE. Between the trimmed V and J ends, which lost 2 bases and 3 bases, there was a span of 6 bases. The CDR3 sequence is 12 residues long. CDR3 residues: CASSFLHYEQYF. CDR3 bases: TGTGCCAGCAGCTTCCTTCACTACGAGCAGTACTTC.

This clonotype was counted at least ten times. The chain is built from TRBV7-9 and TRBJ2-1; 13 bases match TRBD2. This CDR3 region has 15 residues. The ends lost 3 bases at V and 6 bases at J; junction bases unmatched: 2. The V gene's germline CDR1 is SEHNR and CDR2 FQNEAQ (reference sequence). The CDR3 loop is CASSFGTSGTNEQFF. CDR3 DNA sequence: TGTGCCAGCAGCTTCGGGACTAGCGGGACCAATGAGCAGTTCTTC. Full variable domain (remainder filled in from reference TRBV7-9 and TRBJ2-1): DTGVSQNPRHKITKRGQNVTFRCDPISEHNRLYWYRQTLGQGPEFLTYFQNEAQLEKSRLLSDRFSAERPKGSFSTLEIQRTEQGDSAMYLCASSFGTSGTNEQFFGPGTRLTVL.

This clonotype appeared a few times. This sequence joins TRBV5-1 and TRBJ2-7, with D tentatively TRBD1 (6 bases). With 3 bases removed from V and 3 bases from J, the gap between germline ends came to 13 bases. The CDR3 contains 14 residues. Looked up from germline, CDR1 is SGHRS and CDR2 is YFSETQ. CDR3 sequence (DNA): TGCGCCAGCAGCTACACCACAGGGAGCTACGAGCAGTACGTC. It encodes CASSYTTGSYEQYV.